Following are 27 T cell receptor beta chains from one sample sequenced in a study of T-cell memory formation after mild COVID-19. Each CDR3 protein is one row after TCRdb ran MiXCR on the 5' RACE reads. Of under 250,000 distinct CDR3 sequences listed, more than 9% are singletons. Sequencing was done on a sample of PBMCs or a T cell subset sorted from them (not recorded which). The source is a man aged 18 to 29 who had mild COVID-19 (a few samples of this study predate the infection). Cell type and time point are not known.

This clonotype was seen only a few times. The chain uses TRBV5-1 and TRBJ2-2, with 10 bases aligning to TRBD2. Trimming cost V 0 bases and J 3 bases; bases outside gene matches: 17. From germline, CDR1 is SGHRS and CDR2 YFSETQ. CDR3 size: 21 residues. The CDR3 sequence: CASSLVPWSGGEGAHTGELFF. The CDR3 DNA reads TGCGCCAGCAGCTTGGTTCCGTGGAGCGGGGGGGAAGGTGCTCACACCGGGGAGCTGTTTTTT.

V gene TRBV19 combines with J gene TRBJ1-4, with D unresolved. The CDR3 has 11 amino acids. Germline CDR1 is LNHDA and CDR2 is SQIVND (reference sequence). V was cut by 3 bases and J by 8 bases, with 4 bases left in between. CDR3 nucleotides: TGTGCCAGTAGTATCGGGGAAAAACTGTTTTTT. Translating gives CASSIGEKLFF.

The CDR3 DNA follows: TGCGCCAGCAGCCAACCGACAGGGGGCGGCTACGAGCAGTACTTC. Protein product: CASSQPTGGGYEQYF. The J gene is TRBJ2-7, the V gene TRBV4-1; TRBD1 matches 10 bases. The V gene end was trimmed by 2 bases and the J gene end by 3 bases; junction bases not matched to a gene: 4. The CDR3 length is 15 residues. Germline CDR1 and CDR2: MGHRA and YSYEKL.

V and J are TRBV4-3 and TRBJ1-5; D is undetermined. Looked up from germline, CDR1 is LGHNA and CDR2 is YSLEER. V shed 1 base and J shed 0 bases, with 7 bases lying between them. The CDR3 covers 15 residues. In DNA, the CDR3 is TGCGCCAGCAGCCAAGGCAGGTCTAGCAATCAGCCCCAGCATTTT. Translation: CASSQGRSSNQPQHF.

This chain links TRBV7-9 with TRBJ2-1, with TRBD1 matching 8 bases. V shed 3 bases, J shed 8 bases, and the junction held 9 bases outside the gene matches. There are 15 residues in the CDR3. Germline V gives CDR1 SEHNR, CDR2 FQNEAQ (reference sequence). The CDR3 is CASSFPQGARDEQFF. The DNA for the CDR3 is TGTGCCAGCAGCTTCCCCCAGGGGGCTAGGGATGAGCAGTTCTTC.

This clonotype has more than one count but fewer than ten. The genes are TRBV12-3 or TRBV12-4 and TRBJ2-3; unclear D gene. The CDR3 is made up of 13 amino acids. V was shortened by 7 bases and J by 8 bases, with 16 bases between the two germline ends. CDR3 nucleotide sequence: TGTGCCAGCACTTATACCGGGCGCGGTACGCAGTATTTT. Translated, it gives CASTYTGRGTQYF.

This clonotype has a handful of counts. The rearrangement links TRBV28 to TRBJ1-5; D is unresolved. CDR3 size: 14 residues. Germline CDR1 MDHEN, CDR2 SYDVKM. Trimming pared 4 bases from V and 4 bases from J, leaving 11 bases between. The CDR3 nucleotides are TGTGCCAGCAGTTCGCCAGGAGGGAATCAGCCCCAGCATTTT. Translated, it gives CASSSPGGNQPQHF.

The chain has TRBV4-3 and TRBJ2-5, with D possibly TRBD2 on 7 matching bases. Trimming removed 3 bases at V and 4 bases at J, with 15 bases between. In germline, CDR1 is LGHNA, CDR2 YSLEER. The CDR3 runs to 15 residues. The CDR3 reads CASSQTGGGGETQYF. The CDR3 nucleotides read TGCGCCAGCAGCCAGACCGGGGGCGGGGGAGAGACCCAGTACTTC.

CDR3 loop: CSVRDRDTRPNYGYTF. DNA of the CDR3: TGCAGCGTTCGGGACAGGGACACACGACCTAACTATGGCTACACCTTC. This chain connects TRBV29-1 to TRBJ1-2; 9 bases map to TRBD1. CDR1 and CDR2 (germline): SQVTM, ANQGSEA. Germline trimming cut 5 bases from V and 0 bases from J; bases unmatched to any gene: 10. The CDR3 spans 16 residues.

This clonotype was recorded at least ten times. V gene TRBV7-2 combines with J gene TRBJ1-4; D may be TRBD1 (6 bases). The CDR3 is 15 residues long. Trimming took off 5 bases at V and 6 bases at J, with 16 bases between the two ends. Germline values: CDR1 SGHTA, CDR2 FQGNSA. CDR3 coding DNA: TGTGCCAGCAGCCGAGGACAGACTAAACATGAAAAACTGTTTTTT. This sequence encodes CASSRGQTKHEKLFF.

J is TRBJ2-1 and V is TRBV11-2; the D gene is possibly TRBD2 (7 bases). This CDR3 has 16 residues. The germline V gene has CDR1 SGHAT and CDR2 FQNNGV. The ends were cut back, 5 bases at V and 9 bases at J, with 23 bases in the middle. The CDR3 reads CASSQGRGGGRIEQFF. In DNA form, the CDR3 reads TGTGCCAGCAGCCAAGGCAGAGGGGGGGGCCGAATTGAGCAGTTCTTC.

The table lists this clonotype with a few counts. The chain has TRBV4-3 and TRBJ2-6; D is tentatively TRBD1 or TRBD2 (5 bases each). The V end was cut by 1 base, the J end by 2 bases, with 9 bases between. The germline gives CDR1 LGHNA, CDR2 YSLEER. The CDR3 totals 16 residues. CDR3 DNA sequence: TGCGCCAGCAGCCAAGTCGAGGGGACTGGGGCCAACGTCCTGACTTTC. Its translation: CASSQVEGTGANVLTF.

This clonotype was counted only a few times. V is TRBV19 and J is TRBJ1-5; 8 bases align to TRBD1. Germline V gives CDR1 LNHDA, CDR2 SQIVND (reference sequence). Unmatched junction bases numbered 11, after V lost 10 bases and J lost 3 bases. The CDR3 is 15 amino acids. CDR3: CATDRGRGFNQPQHF. In DNA form, the CDR3 reads TGTGCCACCGACAGGGGCAGGGGTTTCAATCAGCCCCAGCATTTT.

The V and J genes are TRBV19 and TRBJ1-5; D uncertain. Germline values: CDR1 LNHDA, CDR2 SQIVND (reference sequence). The CDR3 consists of 16 residues. With 1 base removed from V and 1 base from J, the gap between germline ends came to 11 bases. CDR3 DNA: TGTGCCAGTAGTATAGCGGTCTCGAGGAGCAATCAGCCCCAGCATTTT. Encoded protein: CASSIAVSRSNQPQHF.

V and J are TRBV5-1 and TRBJ2-1; D remains ambiguous. This CDR3 region has 15 residues. The V gene's germline CDR1 is SGHRS and CDR2 YFSETQ. The V end lost 4 bases, the J end lost 0 bases, and 11 bases lay between the germline ends. This CDR3 is CASSAGVSSYNEQFF. The CDR3 nucleotides are TGCGCCAGCAGCGCCGGAGTCAGCTCCTACAATGAGCAGTTCTTC. Together with reference TRBV5-1 and TRBJ2-1, the CDR3 gives the full variable domain: KAGVTQTPRYLIKTRGQQVTLSCSPISGHRSVSWYQQTPGQGLQFLFEYFSETQRNKGNFPGRFSGRQFSNSRSEMNVSTLELGDSALYLCASSAGVSSYNEQFFGPGTRLTVL.

This clonotype was seen only a few times. The rearrangement joins TRBV20-1 to TRBJ2-3, with D perhaps matching TRBD1 (6 bases). This CDR3 spans 14 amino acids. Trimming left V 6 bases short and J 6 bases short, with 19 bases between. The V gene's germline CDR1 is DFQATT and CDR2 SNEGSKA (reference sequence). CDR3 in DNA: TGCAGTGCCGAACCTAGGGTGGGGGCGGATACGCAGTATTTT. This gives the protein CSAEPRVGADTQYF.

There are a few counts of this clonotype. V and J are TRBV21-1 and TRBJ1-2. TRBV21-1 is shown as a pseudogene. The CDR3 runs 12 residues. The CDR3 here is CASGGSFYGYTF. DNA for the CDR3: TGTGCCAGCGGAGGATCTTTCTATGGCTACACCTTC.

There are a few counts of this clonotype. The gene calls are TRBV28 and TRBJ1-2; D may be TRBD1 (6 bases). V was clipped by 3 bases and J by 2 bases, with 13 bases between them. CDR1 and CDR2 (germline): MDHEN, SYDVKM. This CDR3 region has 15 residues. The CDR3 nucleotides read TGTGCCAGCAGTTTGGGAGGACAGACCAACTATGGCTACACCTTC. Its translation: CASSLGGQTNYGYTF.

A few counts support this clonotype. The DNA of the CDR3 is TGCGCCAGCAGCACCGAGGGGGGGGCTCCGGATGAGCAGTTCTTC. The encoded protein is CASSTEGGAPDEQFF. The rearrangement joins TRBV5-1 to TRBJ2-1; tentatively, D is TRBD2 (7 bases). The germline V and J ends were trimmed by 4 bases and 8 bases, with 19 bases remaining between them. CDR3 length: 15 amino acids. Germline CDR1 and CDR2: SGHRS and YFSETQ.

This clonotype was picked up a small number of times. The chain carries TRBV5-5 and TRBJ1-1; D is unclear. CDR3 length equals 16 residues. CDR1 SGHKS and CDR2 YYEKEE come from the germline V gene (reference sequence). Trimming cost V 0 bases and J 7 bases, with 19 bases left between them. The CDR3 sequence: CASSLAMSASMYEAFF. DNA for the CDR3: TGTGCCAGCAGCTTGGCGATGAGTGCCTCAATGTATGAAGCTTTCTTT.

This sequence joins TRBV4-3 and TRBJ1-6; D unclear. Per germline, CDR1 LGHNA and CDR2 YSLEER. V gave up 8 bases and J gave up 2 bases, with 10 bases separating them. The CDR3 contains 14 residues. This chain's CDR3 is CASARSAYNSPLHF. The DNA for the CDR3 is TGCGCCAGCGCCCGCAGCGCCTATAATTCACCCCTCCACTTT.

This clonotype was observed many times. The V call is TRBV5-5, the J call TRBJ2-5, with D perhaps given as TRBD1 or TRBD2 (5 bases each). V dropped 0 bases and J dropped 1 base, with 7 bases sitting between them. The CDR3 runs to 14 residues. The germline CDR1 and CDR2 sequences are SGHKS and YYEKEE (reference sequence). The CDR3 coding sequence is TGTGCCAGCAGCTTGGGGGACCTCCAAGAGACCCAGTACTTC. Protein: CASSLGDLQETQYF.

This clonotype was picked up a small number of times. CDR3 sequence (DNA): TGTGCCAGCAAAGGAGGGGCGGTGGACTATGGCTACACCTTC. This gives the protein CASKGGAVDYGYTF. The chain has TRBV6-5 and TRBJ1-2; TRBD1 is a possible D gene (5 bases). Deletions cut 7 bases from V and 3 bases from J, with 15 bases between. From germline, CDR1 is MNHEY and CDR2 SVGAGI. There are 14 residues in the CDR3.

This clonotype has only a few counts. The chain has TRBV12-3 or TRBV12-4 and TRBJ2-7, with 7 nucleotides matching TRBD2. The CDR3 runs to 13 residues. V was clipped by 6 bases and J by 2 bases; unmatched bases: 4. The CDR3 region has the DNA TGTGCCAGCAGACGCCGGGGGGCCTACGAGCAGTACTTC. Its translation: CASRRRGAYEQYF.

This clonotype was observed a handful of times. The chain employs TRBV20-1 and TRBJ2-3; 8 bases are shared with TRBD1. Trimming took 5 bases from V and 8 from J; bases not matched to a gene: 6. CDR3 length equals 12 residues. Per the germline V gene, CDR1 is DFQATT and CDR2 is SNEGSKA (reference sequence). The chain's CDR3 is CSAARGQGTQYF. CDR3 DNA: TGCAGTGCTGCCAGGGGGCAGGGTACGCAGTATTTT.

This clonotype was detected only a few times. The CDR3 reads CASRGPTSAEQFF. In DNA form, the CDR3 reads TGTGCCAGCAGGGGACCGACTTCCGCGGAGCAGTTCTTC. This rearrangement joins TRBV6-1 to TRBJ2-1; the D gene could be TRBD1 or TRBD2 (5 bases each). Germline-derived CDR1 and CDR2 are MNHNS and SASEGT. The V end was cut by 6 bases, the J end by 10 bases, with 16 bases between. This CDR3 has 13 residues.

The rearrangement uses TRBV28 and TRBJ2-1; D ambiguous. CDR3 length equals 12 residues. CDR1 and CDR2 (germline): MDHEN, SYDVKM. V gave up 2 bases and J gave up 8 bases, with 7 bases separating them. The CDR3 coding sequence is TGTGCCAGCAGTTTAATTTTCCATGAGCAGTTCTTC. Its protein is CASSLIFHEQFF.